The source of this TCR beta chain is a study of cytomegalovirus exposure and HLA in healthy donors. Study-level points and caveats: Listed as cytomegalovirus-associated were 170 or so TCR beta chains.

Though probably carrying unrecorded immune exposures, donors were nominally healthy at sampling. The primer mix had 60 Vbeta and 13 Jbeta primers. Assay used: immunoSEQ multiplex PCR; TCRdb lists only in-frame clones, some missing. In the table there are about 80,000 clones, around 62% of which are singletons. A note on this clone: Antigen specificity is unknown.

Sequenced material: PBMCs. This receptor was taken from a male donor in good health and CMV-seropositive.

CDR3 nucleotide sequence: TGTGCCTGGAGTGCTCCCCCCCGCGGGAGGGGGGAGACCCAGTACTTC. It codes for CAWSAPPRGRGETQYF. The chain has TRBV30 and TRBJ2-5; 9 bases fit TRBD2. This CDR3 comprises 16 residues. Germline V gene data show CDR1 as GTSNPN and CDR2 as SVGIG (reference sequence). Unmatched junction bases numbered 11, after V lost 1 base and J lost 5 bases.